This T cell receptor beta chain was captured in a study of T cell repertoires in cytomegalovirus infection. Study information: Selection of CMV epitopes for the study included recently identified HLA-C-restricted and well-studied HLA-B-restricted ones. Public TCR beta signatures provided an indication of both CMV infection and a matching HLA type. Study results and caveats: Cumulated frequencies of public TCR beta families served to identify carriers of CMV plus the relevant HLA. It was HLA-C-restricted CMV-specific TCR beta clonotypes that dominated the response ex vivo.

In its sample, this clonotype was seen a few times. Antigen specificity is unknown. The V end lost 0 bases, the J end lost 9 bases, and 10 bases lay between the germline ends. This CDR3 contains 13 residues. Germline CDR1 SGHDT, CDR2 YYEEEE. TCRdb passed the reads through MiXCR, listing each CDR3 protein once. The sample lists roughly 990,000 distinct CDR3 sequences, roughly 31% occurring once. The sequenced sample was cultured CD8+ T cells from PBMCs, obtained from culture after CMV antigen stimulation. V usage is TRBV5-6 and J usage is TRBJ2-1; no definite D call. The sequence was collected from a human donor in good health (CMV status not recorded). Some clones in this sample may be carry-over from other donors' samples. CDR3 nucleotide sequence: TGTGCCAGCAGCTTGGAGAACACGGTTGAGCAGTTCTTC. Translating it yields CASSLENTVEQFF.